The entry that follows covers one TCR beta chain sequence. Its cognate antigen has yet to be identified. Base-call qualities are not available, and no considerably larger clone is one nucleotide away. The receptor library was made with the immunoSEQ multiplex PCR assay. The original pipeline was this. A statistical classification framework was built to diagnose cytomegalovirus status from the catalog of TCR beta chain sequences. TCRdb's version of the immuneACCESS table is confined to in-frame rearrangements and falls short of the full clone set. An unresolved V gene accounts for under half of the shortfall where checked; the remainder is of unknown origin. That table furnishes V, J and clone size, whereas the DNA furnished D and trimming. The table for this sample lists some 85,000 clones; approximately 96% of them were counted only once. Together, the top ten hold about 1.3% of the sample. Separate from the approximately 690-subject first cohort, the validation cohort of 90 to 150 subjects was the group to which the donors belonged.

This sample was taken from a study of cytomegalovirus exposure and HLA in healthy donors (dated by TCRdb to the late 2010s). For context, the study as a whole: According to a later analysis, the 110 or so validation repertoires were produced on the same platform as the 666 repertoires of the first cohort. The study was designed to test whether signatures of past pathogen exposure could be identified by cataloging public T cell receptors. A separate validation cohort of over a hundred different subjects was used in addition to the 666-subject first cohort. To predict cytomegalovirus infection status, the study combined high-throughput TCR immunosequencing, statistical association of individual TCRs with disease status, and machine learning.

Trimming costs V 5 bases and J 6 bases, and their ends lie 11 bases apart. Via the germline V gene, CDR1 is MNHEY and CDR2 SVGAGI. The CDR3 measures 14 amino acids from cysteine to phenylalanine. Only the CDR3 portion is preserved as DNA: 42 bases, with reading frame beginning at the first base. Broad study findings and their caveats: In a later analysis, TCRs clustered in the first cohort were found to also tend to co-occur in the roughly 130 validation repertoires, with 90% to 95% of cluster scores above 0. Cytomegalovirus status was reported to be diagnosed by the classifier with high specificity and sensitivity in both the original and validation cohorts. All 120 or so repertoires were used to score co-occurrence in the validation cohort in a later analysis, because that analysis had no HLA typing for the cohort. Most TCR sequences were observed very rarely across donors, whereas some public TCRs were present in many individuals. The study gave a list of roughly 150 TCR beta chains associated with cytomegalovirus. A few of the identified cytomegalovirus-associated TCR beta chains were confirmed in vitro to be specific for cytomegalovirus antigens. It was suggested by the authors that the approach could potentially be generalized to other disease states and immunological phenotypes.

The clonotype was recovered from a woman aged 18-29 years in good health and CMV-seronegative. Sequenced material: PBMCs. This receptor chain uses TRBV6-5 and TRBJ1-6; the D segment cannot be called with confidence. The DNA reads as follows: TGTGCCAGCAGTCCAGACCGGGGTAATTCACCCCTCCACTTT. Its protein product is CASSPDRGNSPLHF.